These T cell receptor beta chains were read from a single sample in a study of technical replicates of blood from a few donors. Only in-frame clones appear in the TCRdb table, and some are missing; sequencing was by immunoSEQ multiplex PCR. Of tens of thousands of clones listed, about 93% are singletons. Material for sequencing was T cells isolated from PBMCs. The receptor source for this set is a human donor in good health. Each CDR3 is given with its conserved first and last residue. D genes are given only for firm matches. Size values are once, few and many counts, or a class for expanded clones, and some rows have none.

clone_size,d_call,j_call,v_call,cdr3_aa,cdr3_nt
.,TRBD2,TRBJ2-5,TRBV2,CASRTTSGRAETQYF,TGTGCCAGCAGGACGACTAGCGGGAGGGCCGAGACCCAGTACTTC
.,TRBD2,TRBJ2-1,TRBV4-1,CASNHVSGGPNEQFF,TGCGCCAGCAACCACGTGTCGGGAGGGCCTAATGAGCAGTTCTTC
.,.,TRBJ2-1,TRBV4-1,CASSQVEVMARQNEQFF,TGCGCCAGCAGCCAAGTAGAGGTCATGGCCAGACAGAATGAGCAGTTCTTC
.,.,TRBJ2-1,TRBV11-2,CASSLRDNYNEQFF,TGTGCCAGCAGCTTACGGGACAACTACAATGAGCAGTTCTTC
.,TRBD2,TRBJ2-5,TRBV5-1,CASSFQLAPSGQETQYF,TGCGCCAGCAGCTTCCAGTTGGCCCCTAGCGGACAAGAGACCCAGTACTTC
.,.,TRBJ2-5,TRBV11-3,CASSSPRHIQETQYF,TGTGCCAGCAGCTCCCCCCGACATATACAAGAGACCCAGTACTTC
once,.,TRBJ2-7,TRBV7-9,CASSPVRYEQYF,TGTGCCAGCAGCCCCGTCCGCTACGAGCAGTACTTC
.,.,TRBJ2-6,TRBV19,CASSPRGASSGANVLTF,TGTGCCAGTAGCCCCCGTGGGGCGAGCTCTGGGGCCAACGTCCTGACTTTC
few,TRBD1,TRBJ2-7,TRBV13,CASSLDRESYEQYF,TGTGCCAGCAGCCTGGACAGGGAGTCCTACGAGCAGTACTTC
.,TRBD1,TRBJ1-4,TRBV7-9,CASSRGQGRTNEKLFF,TGTGCCAGCAGCCGTGGACAGGGTCGAACTAATGAAAAACTGTTTTTT
once,TRBD2,TRBJ2-3,TRBV5-8,CASNYPLAGRPDTQYF,TGTGCCAGCAACTACCCTCTAGCGGGGAGACCAGATACGCAGTATTTT
.,.,TRBJ1-2,TRBV4-2,CASSQGTGGGHYGYTF,TGTGCCAGCAGCCAAGGTACGGGAGGCGGCCACTATGGCTACACCTTC
.,.,TRBJ1-1,TRBV10-1,CASSEPFSKGAGTEAFF,TGCGCCAGCAGTGAGCCCTTTAGTAAGGGTGCGGGTACTGAAGCTTTCTTT
once,TRBD2,TRBJ2-3,TRBV6-5,CASSIAGPQRDTQYF,TGTGCCAGCAGTATAGCGGGACCCCAAAGAGATACGCAGTATTTT
.,TRBD1,TRBJ2-7,TRBV6-5,CASTQGQHYEQYF,TGTGCCAGCACCCAGGGACAGCACTACGAGCAGTACTTC
.,.,TRBJ1-2,TRBV6-5,CASRAPYGYTF,TGTGCCAGCAGAGCCCCCTATGGCTACACCTTC
.,.,TRBJ1-4,TRBV30,CAAGTPTNEKLFF,TGTGCCGCAGGGACTCCAACTAATGAAAAACTGTTTTTT
.,.,TRBJ2-3,TRBV27,CASSLFMGLSGDTDTQYF,TGTGCCAGCAGTTTATTTATGGGACTTAGCGGTGACACAGATACGCAGTATTTT
.,.,TRBJ2-3,TRBV7-3,CASSLTVGRGTSTDTQYF,TGTGCCAGCAGCTTAACTGTGGGCCGGGGTACTAGCACAGATACGCAGTATTTT
.,TRBD1,TRBJ1-2,TRBV6-5,CASSRAGTEHTF,TGTGCCAGCAGTCGAGCCGGGACAGAGCACACCTTC
.,.,TRBJ1-4,TRBV25-1,CASSEPGFEKLFF,TGTGCCAGCAGTGAACCAGGGTTTGAAAAACTGTTTTTT
.,.,TRBJ2-1,TRBV4-2,CASSQVEGSGDNEQFF,TGTGCCAGCAGCCAAGTGGAGGGGAGTGGCGACAATGAGCAGTTCTTC
once,TRBD2,TRBJ2-3,TRBV5-1,CASSTGLAGAADTQYF,TGCGCCAGCAGCACGGGACTAGCGGGAGCTGCAGATACGCAGTATTTT
.,TRBD1,TRBJ2-1,TRBV5-4,CASSGAHRGSNEQFF,TGTGCCAGCAGCGGAGCCCACAGGGGAAGCAATGAGCAGTTCTTC
.,.,TRBJ1-4,TRBV28,CASSTEAREAKLFF,TGTGCCAGCAGTACCGAGGCCCGAGAGGCAAAACTGTTTTTT
.,.,TRBJ2-5,TRBV15,CATSHPQGTQYF,TGTGCCACCAGCCACCCCCAGGGGACCCAGTACTTC
.,TRBD2,TRBJ2-5,TRBV7-7,CASRQILAGQETQYF,TGTGCCAGCAGGCAAATCCTAGCGGGCCAAGAGACCCAGTACTTC
.,TRBD1,TRBJ2-1,TRBV7-7,CASSLNRGQDEQFF,TGTGCCAGCAGCTTAAATAGGGGGCAGGATGAGCAGTTCTTC
.,.,TRBJ2-7,TRBV4-1,CASSQDRGNLGYEQYF,TGCGCCAGCAGCCAAGATAGGGGGAATTTGGGCTACGAGCAGTACTTC
.,.,TRBJ1-4,TRBV7-9,CASSSSGSLIF,TGTGCCAGCAGTTCCTCCGGGTCCTTGATTTTT
.,TRBD1,TRBJ2-1,TRBV6-4,CASSAADREGNEQFF,TGTGCCAGCAGTGCAGCGGACAGGGAAGGCAATGAGCAGTTCTTC
.,.,TRBJ2-7,TRBV7-9,CASSTYEQYF,TGTGCCAGCAGCACTTACGAGCAGTACTTC
.,.,TRBJ2-5,TRBV7-9,CASSLAWTAETQYF,TGTGCCAGCAGCTTAGCTTGGACAGCAGAGACCCAGTACTTC
.,.,TRBJ2-7,TRBV7-8,CASSFNYEQYF,TGTGCCAGCAGCTTTAACTACGAGCAGTACTTC
.,.,TRBJ2-7,TRBV6-5,CASSYAGTSYEQYF,TGTGCCAGCAGTTACGCGGGGACCTCCTACGAGCAGTACTTC
.,TRBD2,TRBJ2-3,TRBV29-1,CSVEEGGRQDTQYF,TGCAGCGTTGAAGAGGGCGGGAGACAAGATACGCAGTATTTT
.,TRBD1,TRBJ1-1,TRBV15,CATSAGQVEAFF,TGTGCCACCAGCGCCGGACAGGTCGAAGCTTTCTTT
.,.,TRBJ2-1,TRBV9,CASSEGGGVDNEQFF,TGTGCCAGCAGCGAGGGGGGGGGCGTGGACAATGAGCAGTTCTTC
.,TRBD1,TRBJ1-1,TRBV28,CASSRDRTEAFF,TGTGCCAGCAGTCGGGACAGGACTGAAGCTTTCTTT
.,.,TRBJ1-3,TRBV19,CASSPGDSRSGNTIYF,TGTGCCAGTAGTCCCGGGGACTCCCGCTCTGGAAACACCATATATTTT
.,TRBD1,TRBJ1-5,TRBV27,CASSPGTADSNQPQHF,TGTGCCAGCAGTCCCGGGACAGCGGATAGCAATCAGCCCCAGCATTTT
.,.,TRBJ1-1,TRBV6-1,CASNRPTGSTEAFF,TGTGCCAGCAACAGACCAACAGGGAGCACTGAAGCTTTCTTT
few,.,TRBJ1-1,TRBV20-1,CSVLVNTEAFF,TGCAGTGTACTTGTGAACACTGAAGCTTTCTTT
.,TRBD2,TRBJ2-3,TRBV30,CAWSPGGVLSTDTQYF,TGTGCCTGGAGCCCGGGGGGGGTACTTAGCACAGATACGCAGTATTTT
.,.,TRBJ1-2,TRBV7-8,CASSLVSAGAGYGYTF,TGTGCCAGCAGCTTAGTATCGGCGGGGGCAGGCTATGGCTACACCTTC
.,TRBD2,TRBJ2-3,TRBV28,CASTPGTSGRDTDTQYF,TGTGCCAGCACCCCCGGGACTAGCGGGAGAGACACAGATACGCAGTATTTT
.,TRBD2,TRBJ2-3,TRBV4-1,CASSQVEGLAGDTQYF,TGCGCCAGCAGCCAAGTCGAGGGACTAGCGGGAGATACGCAGTATTTT
.,TRBD2,TRBJ2-1,TRBV10-3,CAIAEAEKQLAGEYNEQFF,TGTGCCATCGCCGAAGCCGAGAAGCAACTAGCGGGAGAATACAATGAGCAGTTCTTC
once,.,TRBJ1-2,TRBV6-5,CASSPDSHYGYTF,TGTGCCAGCAGTCCGGACAGCCACTATGGCTACACCTTC
few,TRBD1,TRBJ1-1,TRBV5-4,CASSSLRQGADTEAFF,TGTGCCAGCAGCTCCCTTAGACAGGGGGCAGACACTGAAGCTTTCTTT
.,TRBD2,TRBJ2-7,TRBV6-1,CASSEAAGNPYEQYF,TGTGCCAGCAGTGAAGCAGCGGGAAATCCCTACGAGCAGTACTTC
.,.,TRBJ1-5,TRBV7-8,CASSLAGVHQPQHF,TGTGCCAGCAGCTTAGCAGGGGTCCATCAGCCCCAGCATTTT
.,TRBD2,TRBJ2-5,TRBV7-6,CASSDFSGRAQETQYF,TGTGCCAGCAGCGACTTTAGCGGGAGGGCCCAAGAGACCCAGTACTTC
.,.,TRBJ2-5,TRBV14,CASSQDWVGRQTQYF,TGTGCCAGCAGCCAAGATTGGGTAGGGAGGCAGACCCAGTACTTC
.,TRBD1,TRBJ1-1,TRBV7-9,CASSPIGQGVQDTEAFF,TGTGCCAGCAGTCCGATTGGGCAGGGGGTTCAGGACACTGAAGCTTTCTTT
.,.,TRBJ1-1,TRBV9,CASSVGEGRGTEAFF,TGTGCCAGCAGCGTAGGCGAGGGGCGGGGAACTGAAGCTTTCTTT
.,.,TRBJ2-1,TRBV5-1,CASGRTGSSYNEQFF,TGCGCCAGCGGGAGGACGGGTAGCTCCTACAATGAGCAGTTCTTC
.,.,TRBJ1-4,TRBV6-5,CASSYSGPGGKLFF,TGTGCCAGCAGTTACTCTGGGCCCGGGGGAAAACTGTTTTTT